This T cell receptor (beta chain) originates from a study of T-cell memory formation after mild COVID-19. About the research overall: Largely, the TCR clusters proved donor specific.

Details on this clonotype: The antigen remains undetermined.

Study-level points and caveats: A subset of responding clones appeared in pre-infection memory, suggesting cross-reactive memory joined. CD4+ contracting clones lay mainly in CM and EM, CD8+ ones in EMRA.

5'RACE with constant-segment primers yielded barcoded, UMI-tagged TCR alpha and TCR beta cDNA libraries. In TCRdb, the 5' RACE reads were re-called with MiXCR into one record per CDR3 protein. The sample shows hundreds of thousands of distinct CDR3 sequences, 15% of them seen only once. The sequence came from an adult woman who had mild COVID-19 (a few samples of this study predate the infection). Cell type and time point are not known. Sequenced: PBMCs or a T cell subset sorted from them (not recorded which).

The CDR3 DNA sequence: TGTGCCAGCAGCCGGGACACTTACACAGATACGCAGTATTTT. Encoded protein: CASSRDTYTDTQYF. The V gene is TRBV12-3 or TRBV12-4, the J gene TRBJ2-3; D perhaps matches TRBD1 (6 bases). With 6 bases removed from V and 2 bases from J, the gap between germline ends came to 12 bases. This CDR3 comprises 14 residues.